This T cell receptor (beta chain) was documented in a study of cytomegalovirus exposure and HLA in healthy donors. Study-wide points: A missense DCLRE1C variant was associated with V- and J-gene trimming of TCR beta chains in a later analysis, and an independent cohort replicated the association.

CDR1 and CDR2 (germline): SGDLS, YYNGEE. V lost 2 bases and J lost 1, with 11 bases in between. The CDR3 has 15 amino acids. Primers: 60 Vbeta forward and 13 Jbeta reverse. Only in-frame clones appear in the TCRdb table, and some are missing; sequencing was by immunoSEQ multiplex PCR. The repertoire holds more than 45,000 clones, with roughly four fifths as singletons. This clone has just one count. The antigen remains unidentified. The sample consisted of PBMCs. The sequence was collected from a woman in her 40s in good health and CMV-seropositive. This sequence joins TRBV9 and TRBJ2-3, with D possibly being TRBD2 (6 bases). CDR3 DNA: TGTGCCAGCAGCGTCCTGTCTAGCGGCACAGATACGCAGTATTTT. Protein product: CASSVLSSGTDTQYF.